Listed here are 11 T cell receptor beta chains from one sample, sequenced in a study of technical replicates of blood from a few donors. This table comes from immunoSEQ multiplex PCR, and its TCRdb copy is limited to in-frame clones, with some not included. Of approximately 92,000 clones listed, roughly 95% are singletons. Sequencing was performed on T cells isolated from PBMCs. The receptors here all came from a human donor in good health.

This chain joins TRBV5-8 and TRBJ1-4; 7 bases align to TRBD1. CDR3 length: 16 amino acids. In germline, CDR1 is SGHTS, CDR2 YDEGEE. V shed 4 bases, J shed 5 bases, and the junction held 11 bases outside the gene matches. CDR3 in DNA: TGTGCCAGCAGCAAACTGACAGGGTCCCTCAATGAAAAACTGTTTTTT. It is translated as CASSKLTGSLNEKLFF.

This clone showed up just a few times. V usage is TRBV6-6 and J usage is TRBJ1-1; 7 bases match TRBD1. CDR3 size: 14 residues. The J segment lost 0 bases and the V segment lost 8 bases, leaving 6 bases of the junction unmatched. CDR1 is MNHNY and CDR2 is SVGAGI in the germline V gene (reference sequence). The DNA for the CDR3 is TGTGCCAGCTTGAGGGGGCTGGTGAACACTGAAGCTTTCTTT. Its translation: CASLRGLVNTEAFF.

This clone is a singleton in its sample. The V and J genes are TRBV30 and TRBJ1-2, with D hard to call. The CDR3 loop spans 12 amino acids. In germline, CDR1 is GTSNPN, CDR2 SVGIG (reference sequence). The ends were cut back, 2 bases at V and 14 bases at J, with 18 bases in the middle. CDR3 residues: CAWSLDEREITF. The DNA of the CDR3 is TGTGCCTGGAGTCTCGACGAGAGGGAAATTACCTTC.

In nucleotides, the CDR3 is TGTGCCAGCTCACCTACAGGGGAGGACTATGGCTACACCTTC. Residues: CASSPTGEDYGYTF. V usage is TRBV18 and J usage is TRBJ1-2; 7 bases fit TRBD1. The CDR3 runs 14 residues. Germline lookup yields CDR1 KGHSH and CDR2 LQKENI. With V trimmed by 3 bases and J by 3 bases, 4 bases remained unmatched. The whole variable domain, remainder taken from reference TRBV18 and TRBJ1-2, is NAGVMQNPRHLVRRRGQEARLRCSPMKGHSHVYWYRQLPEEGLKFMVYLQKENIIDESGMPKERFSAEFPKEGPSILRIQQVVRGDSAAYFCASSPTGEDYGYTFGSGTRLTVV.

With respect to this clone: The sample contains more than one DNA sequence encoding this CDR3. V gene TRBV19 combines with J gene TRBJ2-7; no firm D call. Germline-derived CDR1 and CDR2 are LNHDA and SQIVND (reference sequence). The V gene lost 3 bases and the J gene lost 2 bases, with 8 bases spanning the gap. The CDR3 sequence is 13 residues long. The CDR3 nucleotides are TGTGCCAGTAGTATTACAGCAACCTACGAGCAGTACTTC. This sequence encodes CASSITATYEQYF.

This chain links TRBV2 with TRBJ2-1, with no clear D. CDR1 is SNHLY and CDR2 is FYNNEI in the germline V gene. CDR3 size: 10 residues. Trimming cost V 11 bases and J 7 bases, with 9 bases left between them. For the CDR3, the DNA is TGTGCCGCAGGCATGAATGAGCAGTTCTTC. The encoded protein is CAAGMNEQFF.

The gene calls are TRBV6-5 and TRBJ1-4, with D possibly TRBD1 on 6 matching bases. Per germline, CDR1 MNHEY and CDR2 SVGAGI. Deletions cut 5 bases from V and 7 bases from J, with 11 bases between. CDR3 length equals 13 residues. The DNA of the CDR3 is TGTGCCAGCAGTACAGGGATTCGTGAAAAACTGTTTTTT. It yields the protein CASSTGIREKLFF.

This clone is a singleton in its sample. The chain employs TRBV30 and TRBJ2-1, with TRBD2 matching 7 bases. Germline lookup yields CDR1 GTSNPN and CDR2 SVGIG (reference sequence). There are 14 residues in the CDR3. Trimming took 2 bases from V and 5 from J; bases not matched to a gene: 6. This CDR3 is CAWSPGGPNNEQFF. CDR3 DNA sequence: TGTGCCTGGAGTCCGGGAGGCCCGAACAATGAGCAGTTCTTC.

V is TRBV9 and J is TRBJ2-2, with TRBD1 identical over 8 bases. The germline V gene has CDR1 SGDLS and CDR2 YYNGEE. V lost 2 bases and J lost 5; bases outside the gene matches: 11. The length of the CDR3 is 17 residues. Here the CDR3 DNA reads TGTGCCAGCAGCGTCCACCGGGACAGGCCCAATACCGGGGAGCTGTTTTTT. It yields the protein CASSVHRDRPNTGELFF. The full variable domain, in which reference TRBV9 and TRBJ2-2 provide the parts outside the CDR3, is DSGVTQTPKHLITATGQRVTLRCSPRSGDLSVYWYQQSLDQGLQFLIQYYNGEERAKGNILERFSAQQFPDLHSELNLSSLELGDSALYFCASSVHRDRPNTGELFFGEGSRLTVL.

The V gene is TRBV6-1, the J gene TRBJ2-2; D gene ambiguous. The germline V gene encodes CDR1 MNHNS and CDR2 SASEGT. Trimming removed 0 bases at V and 0 bases at J, with 11 bases between. The CDR3 consists of 17 residues. The DNA of the CDR3 is TGTGCCAGCAGTGAAGCGTATTACACATCGAACACCGGGGAGCTGTTTTTT. Its translation is CASSEAYYTSNTGELFF.

Here the CDR3 reads CAIGTGASNYGYTF. CDR3 nucleotides: TGTGCCATCGGGACAGGGGCTTCCAACTATGGCTACACCTTC. The chain employs TRBV6-5 and TRBJ1-2; 10 nucleotides match TRBD1. Losses at the gene ends were 10 bases for V and 2 bases for J; bases not matched to a gene: 7. Germline V gene data show CDR1 as MNHEY and CDR2 as SVGAGI. The CDR3 totals 14 residues.